This T cell receptor (beta chain) was captured by sequencing in a study of blood T cell repertoires in COVID-19. Study as a whole: COVID-19 samples from acute and convalescent phases originated in the United States, Italy and Spain.

Study processing details: Researchers report that nucleated cell counts were estimated from reference gene primer amplification. Sequencing used immunoSEQ multiplex PCR; TCRdb keeps in-frame clones, though not all of them. That table gives V, J and clone size, and the DNA gave D and trimming. The sample lists about 44,000 clones, 89% seen once, with 15% to 18% in the top ten. Germline V gene sequence: CDR1 MNHEY, CDR2 SMNVEV (reference sequence). The trim removed 3 bases at V and 4 bases at J, leaving 7 bases unmatched. The CDR3 contains 16 residues. Sequencing used peripheral blood. V is TRBV27 and J is TRBJ2-7; 12 nucleotides match TRBD2. The source is a man aged 65 to 79 with active COVID-19. The CDR3 reads CASSFRTSGVYYEQYF. In DNA form, the CDR3 reads TGTGCCAGCAGTTTTCGGACTAGCGGGGTATATTACGAGCAGTACTTC.